Listed below are T cell receptor beta chains from one sample, sequenced in a study of T-cell reconstitution after alpha-beta-depleted transplantation in children. Using its own MiXCR run on the PCR reads, TCRdb lists one record per CDR3 protein. The sample has 440,000 or so distinct CDR3 sequences, approximately 42% seen once; the top ten hold roughly a quarter. The starting material was PBMCs, obtained before TCRalphabeta/CD19-depleted stem cell transplant. The receptors shown here come from a girl aged 2 to 9 with aplastic anemia, due to receive a stem cell transplant. The CDR3 runs from the conserved cysteine through the conserved F or W. Each record gives: V gene, D gene, J gene, clone size, CDR3 protein, CDR3 DNA. The D gene is left open where the match is weak. Only some rows state a clone size, as once, few, many or a class for expanded clones.

TRBV5-1,.,TRBJ2-7,few,CASSRAGSGSYEQYF,TGCGCCAGCAGCCGGGCCGGGAGTGGGTCCTACGAGCAGTACTTC
TRBV20-1,.,TRBJ1-2,few,CSASMGSYGYTF,TGCAGTGCTAGTATGGGGTCCTATGGCTACACCTTC
TRBV20-1,TRBD2,TRBJ2-3,many,CSALGLAGLSKADTQYF,TGCAGTGCCTTGGGACTAGCGGGACTCTCGAAGGCAGATACGCAGTATTTT
TRBV24-1,.,TRBJ2-3,.,CATRESGPSSATDTQYF,TGTGCCACCAGGGAGTCGGGACCCTCGAGTGCCACAGATACGCAGTATTTT
TRBV20-1,TRBD2,TRBJ2-7,.,CSARVRGRVNEQYF,TGCAGTGCTAGAGTCCGGGGGAGGGTCAACGAGCAGTACTTC
TRBV6-1,TRBD1,TRBJ2-1,few,CASTTSGRGKGYNEQFF,TGTGCCAGCACCACAAGCGGCAGGGGGAAGGGGTACAATGAGCAGTTCTTC
TRBV7-2,TRBD1,TRBJ1-5,few,CASSLAQGDNQPQHF,TGTGCCAGCAGCTTAGCGCAGGGGGACAATCAGCCCCAGCATTTT
TRBV5-1,.,TRBJ1-4,.,CASSLDTPREKLFF,TGCGCCAGCAGTCTAGACACCCCAAGGGAAAAACTGTTTTTT
TRBV5-1,TRBD1,TRBJ1-1,.,CASSFGTGGSWTEAFF,TGCGCCAGCAGCTTTGGGACAGGGGGGTCGTGGACTGAAGCTTTCTTT
TRBV6-6,.,TRBJ1-1,many,CASSYSDEAFF,TGTGCCAGCAGTTACTCTGATGAAGCTTTCTTT
TRBV12-3/TRBV12-4,.,TRBJ2-2,once,CASSPGRLGTGELFF,TGTGCCAGCAGCCCAGGCCGACTAGGCACCGGGGAGCTGTTTTTT
TRBV15,TRBD2,TRBJ2-1,many,CATSTPSFSGTSYNEQFF,TGTGCCACCAGCACCCCGTCCTTTAGCGGGACCTCCTACAATGAGCAGTTCTTC
TRBV20-1,.,TRBJ1-5,many,CSAATGMKVNQPQHF,TGCAGTGCCGCCACAGGGATGAAGGTAAATCAGCCCCAGCATTTT
TRBV10-3,TRBD2,TRBJ2-5,many,CAISGQGLAGGQETQYF,TGTGCCATCAGTGGCCAAGGACTAGCGGGAGGCCAAGAGACCCAGTACTTC
TRBV9,.,TRBJ2-3,.,CASSLRGIDTQYF,TGTGCCAGCAGCCTTAGAGGGATTGATACGCAGTATTTT
TRBV7-9,.,TRBJ1-1,.,CASSLPENTEAFF,TGTGCCAGCAGCTTACCGGAGAACACTGAAGCTTTCTTT
TRBV6-1,TRBD2,TRBJ2-7,many,CASSRSGDYEQYF,TGTGCCAGCAGTCGGAGCGGGGACTACGAGCAGTACTTC
TRBV7-2,TRBD1,TRBJ2-1,many,CASSPGGEQFF,TGTGCCAGCAGCCCAGGGGGTGAGCAGTTCTTC
TRBV7-9,.,TRBJ2-6,few,CASSLITGANVLTF,TGTGCCAGCAGCTTAATTACTGGGGCCAACGTCCTGACTTTC
TRBV7-9,.,TRBJ2-2,many,CASSFDQDLNTGELFF,TGTGCCAGCAGCTTTGACCAGGATCTGAACACCGGGGAGCTGTTTTTT
TRBV20-1,.,TRBJ2-3,.,CSANQQGRTDTQYF,TGCAGTGCTAATCAACAGGGAAGGACAGATACGCAGTATTTT
TRBV2,.,TRBJ2-3,.,CASSELSSSDTQYF,TGTGCCAGCAGTGAACTATCCAGCAGCGATACGCAGTATTTT
TRBV20-1,.,TRBJ1-5,many,CSASGTTGGQPQHF,TGCAGTGCTAGCGGGACTACGGGGGGTCAGCCCCAGCATTTT
TRBV28,.,TRBJ2-7,.,CASEGDEQYF,TGTGCCAGCGAGGGTGACGAGCAGTACTTC
TRBV7-2,.,TRBJ2-2,.,CASSALPRRTGELFF,TGTGCCAGCAGCGCGTTACCAAGAAGAACCGGGGAGCTGTTTTTT
TRBV20-1,.,TRBJ2-1,many,CSVLGDSYNEQFF,TGCAGTGTGTTGGGGGACTCCTACAATGAGCAGTTCTTC
TRBV20-1,TRBD2,TRBJ2-1,many,CSARAPGSSGRAGSLDEQFF,TGCAGTGCTAGAGCGCCGGGAAGTAGCGGGAGGGCCGGCTCTTTAGATGAGCAGTTCTTC
TRBV28,TRBD1,TRBJ1-3,many,CASRLRQGTLGNTIYF,TGTGCCAGCAGGCTGCGACAGGGCACTCTGGGAAACACCATATATTTT
TRBV20-1,.,TRBJ2-1,few,CSARVGAGYTYNEQFF,TGCAGTGCTAGAGTGGGGGCAGGCTATACCTACAATGAGCAGTTCTTC
TRBV10-3,.,TRBJ2-3,many,CATDEGADTQYF,TGTGCCACCGATGAAGGCGCAGATACGCAGTATTTT
TRBV11-3,TRBD1,TRBJ1-1,few,CASSWDRGSTEAFF,TGTGCCAGCAGCTGGGACAGGGGATCCACTGAAGCTTTCTTT
TRBV29-1,.,TRBJ2-7,.,CSVVSSHGTLYEQYF,TGCAGCGTTGTTTCCAGCCACGGAACGTTATACGAGCAGTACTTC
TRBV7-6,.,TRBJ2-2,.,CASSFTIRNTGELFF,TGTGCCAGCAGCTTCACTATCAGAAACACCGGGGAGCTGTTTTTT
TRBV6-1,TRBD2,TRBJ2-5,.,CASLPGGPQETQYF,TGTGCCAGCTTGCCGGGAGGTCCCCAAGAGACCCAGTACTTC
TRBV11-1,TRBD1,TRBJ2-1,.,CASSLGNYNRGQVNNEQFF,TGTGCCAGCAGCTTAGGGAACTACAACAGGGGGCAGGTGAACAATGAGCAGTTCTTC
TRBV5-1,.,TRBJ2-7,.,CASRMGIAYEQYF,TGCGCCAGCAGGATGGGTATTGCCTACGAGCAGTACTTC
TRBV2,TRBD2,TRBJ2-1,.,CASRVAGSYNEQFF,TGTGCCAGCAGGGTAGCGGGGTCCTACAATGAGCAGTTCTTC
TRBV6-2/TRBV6-3,.,TRBJ2-7,.,CASHSFRDGAGRQYF,TGTGCCAGTCATAGTTTCCGGGACGGAGCTGGGAGGCAGTACTTC
TRBV5-1,.,TRBJ2-3,many,CASSLEGMVDTQYF,TGCGCCAGCAGCTTAGAAGGAATGGTGGATACGCAGTATTTT
TRBV3-1,TRBD1,TRBJ1-1,.,CASSRTGPRGNTEAFF,TGTGCCAGCAGCCGGACAGGTCCCAGGGGGAACACTGAAGCTTTCTTT
TRBV5-1,TRBD1,TRBJ1-1,.,CASSRGQGYAAFF,TGCGCCAGCAGCCGCGGACAGGGGTACGCAGCTTTCTTT
TRBV12-3/TRBV12-4,TRBD2,TRBJ2-1,.,CASSRLGLAGEQFF,TGTGCCAGCAGTCGGCTGGGACTAGCGGGAGAGCAGTTCTTC
TRBV12-3/TRBV12-4,.,TRBJ2-1,many,CASSDGSSYNEQFF,TGTGCCAGCAGTGACGGGAGCTCCTACAATGAGCAGTTCTTC
TRBV20-1,.,TRBJ2-7,few,CSARSGLSDEQYF,TGCAGTGCTAGGTCAGGATTGTCGGACGAGCAGTACTTC
TRBV29-1,TRBD1,TRBJ1-2,few,CSVHTGGLHGYTF,TGCAGCGTCCACACAGGGGGCCTGCACGGCTACACCTTC
TRBV12-3/TRBV12-4,TRBD2,TRBJ2-1,many,CASSLTGRQYNEQFF,TGTGCCAGCAGTTTAACCGGGAGGCAGTACAATGAGCAGTTCTTC
TRBV29-1,.,TRBJ2-1,.,CSVEDRRDEQFF,TGCAGCGTTGAAGATCGCCGGGATGAGCAGTTCTTC
TRBV19,.,TRBJ2-1,.,CASSTDNYNEQFF,TGTGCCAGTAGTACGGACAACTACAATGAGCAGTTCTTC
TRBV20-1,.,TRBJ1-2,.,CSARSPLGNGYTF,TGCAGTGCTAGATCCCCCTTGGGCAATGGCTACACCTTC
TRBV7-3,.,TRBJ2-1,.,CASSSDSGYEQFF,TGTGCCAGCAGCTCCGATTCAGGCTATGAGCAGTTCTTC
TRBV7-9,.,TRBJ2-7,.,CASSLGGTGILSYEQYF,TGTGCCAGCAGCTTAGGAGGGACCGGGATCCTCTCCTACGAGCAGTACTTC
TRBV19,.,TRBJ1-1,few,CASSARGGAFTEAFF,TGTGCCAGTAGTGCGAGAGGGGGGGCGTTTACTGAAGCTTTCTTT
TRBV28,.,TRBJ2-5,.,CASLGRREETQYF,TGTGCCAGCCTCGGGCGCAGGGAAGAGACCCAGTACTTC
TRBV27,TRBD1,TRBJ2-3,.,CASRKQGNVDTQYF,TGTGCCAGCAGAAAACAGGGGAATGTAGATACGCAGTATTTT
TRBV29-1,.,TRBJ2-3,.,CSVRDADTQYF,TGCAGCGTTCGGGACGCAGATACGCAGTATTTT
TRBV9,.,TRBJ2-1,many,CASSVGPPHNEQFF,TGTGCCAGCAGCGTAGGCCCTCCCCACAATGAGCAGTTCTTC
TRBV5-1,.,TRBJ1-1,many,CASSGTTGNTEAFF,TGCGCCAGCAGCGGGACCACAGGGAACACTGAAGCTTTCTTT
TRBV14,.,TRBJ2-5,.,CASSQDRFGTYLQETQYF,TGTGCCAGCAGCCAAGATAGGTTCGGGACCTACCTCCAAGAGACCCAGTACTTC